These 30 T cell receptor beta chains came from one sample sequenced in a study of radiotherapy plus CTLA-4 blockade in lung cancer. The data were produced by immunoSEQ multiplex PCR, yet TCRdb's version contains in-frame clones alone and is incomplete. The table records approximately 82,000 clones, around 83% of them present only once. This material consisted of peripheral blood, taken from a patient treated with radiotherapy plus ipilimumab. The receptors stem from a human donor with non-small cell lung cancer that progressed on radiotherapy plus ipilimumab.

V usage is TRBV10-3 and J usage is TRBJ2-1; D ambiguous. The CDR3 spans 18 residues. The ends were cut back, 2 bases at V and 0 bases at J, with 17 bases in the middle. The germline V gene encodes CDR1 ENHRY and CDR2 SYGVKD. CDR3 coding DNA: TGTGCCATCAGTGAGCCCCTTGGGTCCGCTAGCTCCTACAATGAGCAGTTCTTC. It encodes CAISEPLGSASSYNEQFF.

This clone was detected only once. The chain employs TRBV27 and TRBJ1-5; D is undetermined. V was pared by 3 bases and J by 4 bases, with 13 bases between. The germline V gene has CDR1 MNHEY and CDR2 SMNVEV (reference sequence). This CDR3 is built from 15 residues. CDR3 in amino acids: CASSLTTTPNQPQHF. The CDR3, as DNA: TGTGCCAGCAGTTTGACCACGACACCGAATCAGCCCCAGCATTTT.

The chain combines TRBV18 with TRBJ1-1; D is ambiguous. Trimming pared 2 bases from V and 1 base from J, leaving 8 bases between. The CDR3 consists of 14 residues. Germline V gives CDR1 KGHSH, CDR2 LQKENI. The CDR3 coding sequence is TGTGCCAGCTCACCAGGGAGTGGGAACACTGAAGCTTTCTTT. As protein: CASSPGSGNTEAFF.

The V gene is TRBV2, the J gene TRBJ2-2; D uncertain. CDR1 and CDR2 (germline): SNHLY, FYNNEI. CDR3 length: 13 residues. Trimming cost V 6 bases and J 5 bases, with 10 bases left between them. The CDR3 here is CASRIDLTGELFF. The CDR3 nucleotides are TGTGCCAGCAGGATAGACCTAACCGGGGAGCTGTTTTTT.

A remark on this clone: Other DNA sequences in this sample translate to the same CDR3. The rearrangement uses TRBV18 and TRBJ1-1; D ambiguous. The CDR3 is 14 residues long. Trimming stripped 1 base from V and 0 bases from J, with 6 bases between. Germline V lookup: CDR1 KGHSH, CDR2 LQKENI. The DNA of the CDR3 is TGTGCCAGCTCACCACAGGGAATGAACACTGAAGCTTTCTTT. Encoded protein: CASSPQGMNTEAFF.

The CDR3: CASSQEETSGLNEQFF. The DNA for the CDR3 is TGTGCCAGCAGCCAAGAGGAGACTAGCGGTTTAAATGAGCAGTTCTTC. This chain uses TRBV4-2 with TRBJ2-1; TRBD2 matches at 9 bases. V shed 0 bases and J 7 bases; nucleotides not matched to a gene: 7. Germline lookup yields CDR1 LGHNA and CDR2 YNFKEQ. The CDR3 covers 16 residues.

The CDR3 protein is CASSPLMDSDEQFF. CDR3 sequence (DNA): TGTGCCAGCTCACCCCTAATGGACAGCGATGAGCAGTTCTTC. The V call is TRBV18, the J call TRBJ2-1, with a possible D match to TRBD1 (6 bases). CDR3 length: 14 residues. V gave up 3 bases and J gave up 8 bases, with 14 bases separating them. Germline lookup yields CDR1 KGHSH and CDR2 LQKENI. The entire variable domain, with the rest obtained from reference TRBV18 and TRBJ2-1, is as follows: NAGVMQNPRHLVRRRGQEARLRCSPMKGHSHVYWYRQLPEEGLKFMVYLQKENIIDESGMPKERFSAEFPKEGPSILRIQQVVRGDSAAYFCASSPLMDSDEQFFGPGTRLTVL.

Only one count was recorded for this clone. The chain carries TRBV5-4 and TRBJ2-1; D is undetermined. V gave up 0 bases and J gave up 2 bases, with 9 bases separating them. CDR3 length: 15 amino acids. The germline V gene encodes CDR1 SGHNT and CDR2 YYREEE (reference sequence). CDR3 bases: TGTGCCAGCAGCTTGGCGGCAGGCGCCTACAATGAGCAGTTCTTC. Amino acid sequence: CASSLAAGAYNEQFF.

CDR3 sequence: CASSRSGTSWSDTQYF. The CDR3 nucleotides are TGTGCCAGCTCACGTTCCGGGACTAGTTGGTCAGATACGCAGTATTTT. The rearrangement uses TRBV18 and TRBJ2-3; TRBD2 agrees at 8 bases. This CDR3 has 16 amino acids. Germline V lookup: CDR1 KGHSH, CDR2 LQKENI. With V trimmed by 4 bases and J by 4 bases, 10 bases remained unmatched.

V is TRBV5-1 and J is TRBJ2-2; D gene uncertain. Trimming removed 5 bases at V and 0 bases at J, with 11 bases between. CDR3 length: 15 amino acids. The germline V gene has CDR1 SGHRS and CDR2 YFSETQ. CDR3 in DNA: TGCGCCAGCAGTAGGGCCACAACGAACACCGGGGAGCTGTTTTTT. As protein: CASSRATTNTGELFF.

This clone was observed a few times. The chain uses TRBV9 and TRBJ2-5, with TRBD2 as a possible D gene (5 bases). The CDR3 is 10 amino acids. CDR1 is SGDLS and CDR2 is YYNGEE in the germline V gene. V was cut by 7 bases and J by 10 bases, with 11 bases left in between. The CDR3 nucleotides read TGTGCCAGCGGGGATCGGGACCAGTACTTC. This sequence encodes CASGDRDQYF.

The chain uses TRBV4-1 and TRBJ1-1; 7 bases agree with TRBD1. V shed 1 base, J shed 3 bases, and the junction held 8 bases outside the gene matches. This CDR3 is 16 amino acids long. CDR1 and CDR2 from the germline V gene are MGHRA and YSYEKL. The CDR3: CASSQGRGRLDTEAFF. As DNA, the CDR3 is TGCGCCAGCAGCCAAGGAAGGGGGCGCTTGGACACTGAAGCTTTCTTT.

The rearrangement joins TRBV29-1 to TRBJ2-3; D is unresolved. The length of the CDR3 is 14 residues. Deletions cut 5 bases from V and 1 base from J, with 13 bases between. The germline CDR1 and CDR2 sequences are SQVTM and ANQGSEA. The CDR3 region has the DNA TGCAGCGTTAAGTTGGTGCTAGGCACAGATACGCAGTATTTT. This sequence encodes CSVKLVLGTDTQYF.

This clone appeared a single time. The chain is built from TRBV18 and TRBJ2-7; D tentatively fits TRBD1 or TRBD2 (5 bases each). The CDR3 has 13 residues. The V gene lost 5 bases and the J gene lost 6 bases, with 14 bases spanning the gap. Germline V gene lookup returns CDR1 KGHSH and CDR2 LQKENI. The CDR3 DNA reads TGTGCCAGCTCAATTGGGACCTCATCCGAGCAGTACTTC. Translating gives CASSIGTSSEQYF.

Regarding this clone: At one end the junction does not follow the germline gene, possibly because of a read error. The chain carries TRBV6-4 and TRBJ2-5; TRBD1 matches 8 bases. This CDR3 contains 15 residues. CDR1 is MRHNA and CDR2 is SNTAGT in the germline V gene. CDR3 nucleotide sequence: TGTGCCAGCAGTTACTCAGGACAGGGCCAAGAGACCCAGTACTTC. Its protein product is CASSYSGQGQETQYF.

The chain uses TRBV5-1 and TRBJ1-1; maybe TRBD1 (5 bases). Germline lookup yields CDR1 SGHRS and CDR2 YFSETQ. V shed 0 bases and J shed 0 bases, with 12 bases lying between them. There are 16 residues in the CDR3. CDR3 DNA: TGCGCCAGCAGCTTGGAGGGACGAAGCATGAACACTGAAGCTTTCTTT. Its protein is CASSLEGRSMNTEAFF.

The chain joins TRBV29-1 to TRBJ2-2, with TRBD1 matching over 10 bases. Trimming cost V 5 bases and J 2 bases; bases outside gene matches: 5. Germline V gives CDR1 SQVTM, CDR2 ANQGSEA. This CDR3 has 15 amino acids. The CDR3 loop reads CSVLGDRGNTGELFF. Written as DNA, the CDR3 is TGCAGCGTTTTGGGGGACAGGGGAAACACCGGGGAGCTGTTTTTT.

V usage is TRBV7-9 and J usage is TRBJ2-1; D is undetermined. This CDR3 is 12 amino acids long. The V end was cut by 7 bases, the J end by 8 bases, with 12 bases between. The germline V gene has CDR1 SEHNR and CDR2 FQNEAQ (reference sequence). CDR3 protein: CASNSINDEQFF. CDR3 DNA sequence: TGTGCCAGCAACTCTATTAACGATGAGCAGTTCTTC.

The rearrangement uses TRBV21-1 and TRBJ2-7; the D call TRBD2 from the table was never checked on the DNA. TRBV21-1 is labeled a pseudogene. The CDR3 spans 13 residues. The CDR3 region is CASSHSGRAEQYF. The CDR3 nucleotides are TGTGCCAGCAGCCATAGCGGGAGGGCCGAGCAGTACTTC.

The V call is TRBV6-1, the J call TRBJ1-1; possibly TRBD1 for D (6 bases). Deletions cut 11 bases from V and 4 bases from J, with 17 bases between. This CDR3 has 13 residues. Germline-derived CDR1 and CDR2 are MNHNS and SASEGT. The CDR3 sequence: CAVGQGWITEAFF. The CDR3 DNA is TGTGCCGTCGGCCAGGGGTGGATCACTGAAGCTTTCTTT.

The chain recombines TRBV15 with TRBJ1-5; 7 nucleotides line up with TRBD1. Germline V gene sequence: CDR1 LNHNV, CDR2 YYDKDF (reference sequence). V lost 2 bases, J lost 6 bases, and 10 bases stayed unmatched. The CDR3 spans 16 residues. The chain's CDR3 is CATSRPQQGVAQPQHF. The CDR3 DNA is TGTGCCACCAGCAGACCCCAGCAGGGGGTGGCTCAGCCCCAGCATTTT.

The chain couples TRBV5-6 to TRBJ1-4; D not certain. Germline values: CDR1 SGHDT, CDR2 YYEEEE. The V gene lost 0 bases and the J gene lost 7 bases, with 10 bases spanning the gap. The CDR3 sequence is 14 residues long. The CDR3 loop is CASSLGILSEKLFF. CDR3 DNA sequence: TGTGCCAGCAGCTTGGGAATATTGTCTGAAAAACTGTTTTTT.

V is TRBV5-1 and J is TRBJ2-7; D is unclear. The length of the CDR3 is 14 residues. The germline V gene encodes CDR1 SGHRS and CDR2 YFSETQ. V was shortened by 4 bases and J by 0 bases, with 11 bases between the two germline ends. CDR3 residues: CASSQDPSSYEQYF. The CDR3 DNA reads TGCGCCAGCAGCCAAGATCCTAGCTCCTACGAGCAGTACTTC. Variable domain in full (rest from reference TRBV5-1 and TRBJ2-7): KAGVTQTPRYLIKTRGQQVTLSCSPISGHRSVSWYQQTPGQGLQFLFEYFSETQRNKGNFPGRFSGRQFSNSRSEMNVSTLELGDSALYLCASSQDPSSYEQYFGPGTRLTVT.

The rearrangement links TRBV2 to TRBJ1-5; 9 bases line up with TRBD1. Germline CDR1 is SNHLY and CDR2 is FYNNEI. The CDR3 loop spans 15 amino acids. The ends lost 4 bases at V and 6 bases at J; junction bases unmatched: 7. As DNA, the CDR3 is TGTGCCAGCAGTGGGGGGACAGGGATGATTCAGCCCCAGCATTTT. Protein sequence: CASSGGTGMIQPQHF. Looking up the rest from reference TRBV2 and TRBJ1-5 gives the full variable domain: EPEVTQTPSHQVTQMGQEVILRCVPISNHLYFYWYRQILGQKVEFLVSFYNNEISEKSEIFDDQFSVERPDGSNFTLKIRSTKLEDSAMYFCASSGGTGMIQPQHFGDGTRLSIL.

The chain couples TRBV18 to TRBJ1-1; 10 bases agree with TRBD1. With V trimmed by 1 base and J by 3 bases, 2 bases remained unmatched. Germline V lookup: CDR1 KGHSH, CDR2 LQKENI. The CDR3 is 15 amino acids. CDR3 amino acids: CASSPRQGADTEAFF. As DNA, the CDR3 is TGTGCCAGCTCACCACGACAGGGGGCGGACACTGAAGCTTTCTTT.

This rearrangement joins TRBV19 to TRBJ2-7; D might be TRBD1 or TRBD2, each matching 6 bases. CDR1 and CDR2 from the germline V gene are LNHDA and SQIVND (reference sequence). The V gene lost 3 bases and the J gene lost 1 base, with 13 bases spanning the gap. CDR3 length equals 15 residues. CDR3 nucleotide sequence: TGTGCCAGTAGTATTTCCGGGGGCAAGTCCTACGAGCAGTACTTC. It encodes CASSISGGKSYEQYF.

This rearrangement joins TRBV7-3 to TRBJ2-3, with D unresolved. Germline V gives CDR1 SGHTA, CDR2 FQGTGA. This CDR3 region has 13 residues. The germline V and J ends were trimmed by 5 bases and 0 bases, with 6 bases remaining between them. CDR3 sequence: CASSSGSTDTQYF. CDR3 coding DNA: TGTGCCAGCAGCAGTGGTAGCACAGATACGCAGTATTTT.

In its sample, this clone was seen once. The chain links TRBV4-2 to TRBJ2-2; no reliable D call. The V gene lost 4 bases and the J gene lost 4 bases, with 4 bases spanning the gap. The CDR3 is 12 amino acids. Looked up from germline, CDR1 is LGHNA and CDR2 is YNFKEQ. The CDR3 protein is CASSPVTGELFF. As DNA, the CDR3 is TGTGCCAGCAGCCCGGTCACCGGGGAGCTGTTTTTT.

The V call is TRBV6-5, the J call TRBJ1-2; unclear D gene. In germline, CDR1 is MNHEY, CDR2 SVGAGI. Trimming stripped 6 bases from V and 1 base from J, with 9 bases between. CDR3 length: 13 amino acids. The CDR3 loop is CASSQELNYGYTF. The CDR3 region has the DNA TGTGCCAGCAGCCAAGAGCTTAACTATGGCTACACCTTC.

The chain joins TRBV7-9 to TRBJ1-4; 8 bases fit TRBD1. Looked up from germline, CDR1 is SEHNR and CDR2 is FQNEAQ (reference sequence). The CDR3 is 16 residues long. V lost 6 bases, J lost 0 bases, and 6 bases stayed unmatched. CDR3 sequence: CASSRDRRSTNEKLFF. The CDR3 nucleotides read TGTGCCAGCAGTCGGGACAGGAGGTCAACTAATGAAAAACTGTTTTTT. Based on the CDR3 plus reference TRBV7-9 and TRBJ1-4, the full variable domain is DTGVSQNPRHKITKRGQNVTFRCDPISEHNRLYWYRQTLGQGPEFLTYFQNEAQLEKSRLLSDRFSAERPKGSFSTLEIQRTEQGDSAMYLCASSRDRRSTNEKLFFGSGTQLSVL.